Below, 5 T cell receptor beta chains from the same sample are listed, as sequenced in a study of yellow fever vaccine responses in identical twins. TCRdb redid the calling of the RT-PCR reads with MiXCR, one entry per CDR3 protein. The sample holds approximately 9,500 distinct CDR3 sequences, 70% to 90% seen once. The sample consisted of T cells from blood (PBMCs), unsorted or a sorted subset (not recorded which), taken before or after yellow fever vaccination (not recorded which). These receptors came from a young woman who received the yellow fever vaccine.

The V call is TRBV10-3, the J call TRBJ1-5; TRBD1 matches 7 bases. The ends lost 4 bases at V and 2 bases at J; junction bases unmatched: 5. CDR1 ENHRY and CDR2 SYGVKD come from the germline V gene. The CDR3 covers 15 residues. The CDR3 protein is CAISGTGQGNQPQHF. In nucleotides, the CDR3 is TGTGCCATCAGTGGAACAGGACAGGGCAATCAGCCCCAGCATTTT.

The V call is TRBV18, the J call TRBJ2-2; D is possibly TRBD2 (6 bases). The CDR3 spans 14 residues. Germline-derived CDR1 and CDR2 are KGHSH and LQKENI. V lost 4 bases to trimming and J lost 1 base, with 7 bases between them. The CDR3, as DNA: TGTGCCAGCTCACGGGGGGAGAACACCGGGGAGCTGTTTTTT. The encoded protein is CASSRGENTGELFF.

This chain uses TRBV10-3 with TRBJ2-3, with 8 bases that match TRBD2. The CDR3 totals 15 residues. CDR1 is ENHRY, CDR2 SYGVKD, per germline. Losses at the gene ends were 6 bases for V and 0 bases for J; bases not matched to a gene: 5. This CDR3 is CAIRTSGPSTDTQYF. CDR3 DNA: TGTGCCATCAGAACTAGCGGACCTAGCACAGATACGCAGTATTTT.

The chain combines TRBV2 with TRBJ1-4, with TRBD1 as a possible D gene (6 bases). Per germline, CDR1 SNHLY and CDR2 FYNNEI. V lost 1 base, J lost 7 bases, and 13 bases lay in between. The CDR3 totals 15 residues. The chain's CDR3 is CASSEERAGAEKLFF. The CDR3 DNA reads as TGTGCCAGCAGTGAAGAGCGGGCAGGGGCTGAAAAACTGTTTTTT. Full variable domain (rest looked up from reference TRBV2 and TRBJ1-4): EPEVTQTPSHQVTQMGQEVILRCVPISNHLYFYWYRQILGQKVEFLVSFYNNEISEKSEIFDDQFSVERPDGSNFTLKIRSTKLEDSAMYFCASSEERAGAEKLFFGSGTQLSVL.

The rearrangement uses TRBV20-1 and TRBJ2-7, with D possibly matching TRBD2 (5 bases). The V gene's germline CDR1 is DFQATT and CDR2 SNEGSKA (reference sequence). V lost 3 bases, J lost 0 bases, and 12 bases lay in between. The CDR3 is made up of 14 amino acids. CDR3 residues: CSASKGGGSYEQYF. The CDR3 DNA sequence: TGCAGTGCTAGTAAGGGTGGAGGCTCCTACGAGCAGTACTTC.